This T cell receptor (beta chain) was identified during a study of cytomegalovirus exposure and HLA in healthy donors. General observations from the study: Evidence from a later analysis indicated that most CMV-associated TCR beta chains looked HLA-restricted. Listed as cytomegalovirus-associated were 150 or so TCR beta chains. Sequencing likely produced, as an artifact, a cluster of highly shared sequence variants.

At collection, donors were nominally healthy, but unrecorded immune exposures were probable. In the PCR, 60 Vbeta and 13 Jbeta primers were used. This table comes from immunoSEQ multiplex PCR, and its TCRdb copy is limited to in-frame clones, with some not included. Of a few hundred thousand clones in the sample, 65% to 90% were seen once. The germline V and J ends were trimmed by 7 bases and 6 bases, with 16 bases remaining between them. The CDR3 length is 13 residues. Germline CDR1 SQVTM, CDR2 ANQGSEA. Worth noting for this clone: Its antigen is unknown.

The origin of this receptor is a girl aged 10 to 17 in good health and CMV-seronegative. The specimen was PBMCs. The V and J genes are TRBV29-1 and TRBJ2-1, with a possible D match to TRBD2 (6 bases). For the CDR3, the DNA is TGCAGCGGCGGGGAATACGAGGCCAATGAGCAGTTCTTC. Its translation is CSGGEYEANEQFF.